This TCR beta chain was retrieved from a study of shared clonotypes between healthy human individuals. Terminally differentiated effector memory CD45RA+ cells were excluded by CCR7 positive selection of CD45RO-negative cells. The healthy adult donors were HIV-negative and reported no recent acute infections or vaccinations. In regard to this clone: The antigen is unknown. Other DNA variants within this sample encode the same CDR3.

Sequencing used immunoSEQ multiplex PCR; TCRdb keeps in-frame clones, though not all of them. Of millions of clones listed, 85% to 95% are singletons. Study-wide results and caveats: Since donors were few, the genetic and exposure-history diversity represented was limited. About 5% of naive CD4 clonotypes were shared across a handful of donors.

The sample was naive CD8+ T cells sorted from blood. The receptor comes from a man between 18 and 29 years old in good health.

CDR3 nucleotides: TGTGCCAGTAGTCCGGACTTGGAAGAGACCCAGTACTTC. Protein: CASSPDLEETQYF. The chain links TRBV19 to TRBJ2-5; a possible D gene is TRBD2 (5 bases). The V end was cut by 5 bases, the J end by 3 bases, with 10 bases between. In germline, CDR1 is LNHDA, CDR2 SQIVND (reference sequence). The CDR3 is 13 amino acids.